The rows below give T cell receptor beta chains drawn from one sample of a study of CD8+ T cells in alopecia areata. Repertoires were generated with immunoSEQ multiplex PCR, while TCRdb's copy carries only in-frame clones and drops some. This sample has 110,000 to 150,000 clones, with around half found just once. The sample here was CD8+ T cells sorted from blood, taken at week 4, from a patient treated with tofacitinib. These receptors were collected from a human donor with alopecia areata. CDR3s include the opening cysteine and the closing phenylalanine or tryptophan. D genes are given only for firm matches. Clone size is shown for a subset of rows, as once, few, many or a class of expanded clone.

-	-	TRBV30	TRBJ1-1	TGTGCCTGCCTAGACCGACCGAACACTGAAGCTTTCTTT	CACLDRPNTEAFF
-	-	TRBV13	TRBJ2-3	TGTGCCAGCAGCCACGCGGACTCTTCCACAGATACGCAGTATTTT	CASSHADSSTDTQYF
-	few	TRBV30	TRBJ2-7	TGTGCCTGGACGGACCGCGCCTACGAGCAGTACTTC	CAWTDRAYEQYF
-	few	TRBV19	TRBJ1-5	TGTGCCAGTATCGGCGGGGGTGAGCCCCAGCATTTT	CASIGGGEPQHF
-	-	TRBV2	TRBJ1-5	TGTGCCAGCAGTGAGATATTAGGCAGCAATCAGCCCCAGCATTTT	CASSEILGSNQPQHF
-	few	TRBV5-6	TRBJ2-1	TGTGCCAGCAGCACAGAGGGACCAAGAAACAATGAGCAGTTCTTC	CASSTEGPRNNEQFF
-	-	TRBV2	TRBJ1-1	TGTGCCAGCAGTGAGTTTCGGGGTGAAGCTTTCTTT	CASSEFRGEAFF
-	-	TRBV7-2	TRBJ2-5	TGTGCCAGCAGCGGGAAAGGGATACTGAAGACCCAGTACTTC	CASSGKGILKTQYF
TRBD2	-	TRBV4-3	TRBJ2-1	TGCGCCAGCAGCCTCAGGACTAGACACAATGAGCAGTTCTTC	CASSLRTRHNEQFF
-	-	TRBV6-6	TRBJ2-3	TGTGCCAGCAGTTACGGGGACACAGATACGCAGTATTTT	CASSYGDTDTQYF
TRBD1	-	TRBV7-2	TRBJ2-7	TGTGCCAGCAGCTTAGGGACAGGGGCGGAGCAGTACTTC	CASSLGTGAEQYF
-	-	TRBV13	TRBJ2-7	TGTGCCAGCAGCCCATTTGGGGTTGGAGTCGAGCAGTACTTC	CASSPFGVGVEQYF
-	-	TRBV2	TRBJ2-3	TGTGCCAGCCTCCTAGCCACAGATACGCAGTATTTT	CASLLATDTQYF
-	-	TRBV9	TRBJ1-2	TGTGCCAGCAGCGTAGCTACAGGGATCTATGGCTACACCTTC	CASSVATGIYGYTF
-	-	TRBV5-6	TRBJ1-1	TGTGCCAGCAGCTGGGAGGGGGAGGACACTGAAGCTTTCTTT	CASSWEGEDTEAFF
-	-	TRBV25-1	TRBJ2-7	TGTGCCAGCAGGTCCTTACAAGTGAGTTTCGAGCAGTACTTC	CASRSLQVSFEQYF
TRBD2	-	TRBV7-8	TRBJ2-1	TGTGCCAGCAGCTTAGTGTGGGACTATAACAATGAGCAGTTCTTC	CASSLVWDYNNEQFF
TRBD2	once	TRBV6-5	TRBJ2-1	TGTGCCAGCAGTTACGGGGAGGGCAATGAGCAGTTCTTC	CASSYGEGNEQFF
-	-	TRBV25-1	TRBJ1-6	TGTGCCAGCAGTGGAGGAACACCCCTCCACTTT	CASSGGTPLHF
TRBD2	-	TRBV7-3	TRBJ2-7	TGTGCCAGCAGCCCCTCAGCGGGGGTGTACGAGCAGTACTTC	CASSPSAGVYEQYF
-	-	TRBV7-9	TRBJ2-7	TGTGCCAGCAGTTTCGGAGGTCTCCGCTCCTACGAGCAGTACTTC	CASSFGGLRSYEQYF
-	-	TRBV23-1	TRBJ1-4	TGCGCCAGCAGTCAAAAAGGAACTAATGAAAAACTGTTTTTT	CASSQKGTNEKLFF
-	-	TRBV7-9	TRBJ2-5	TGTGCCAGCAGCTTAGGGGGCCTGAGAGAGGGAGAGACCCAGTACTTC	CASSLGGLREGETQYF
-	once	TRBV13	TRBJ2-5	TGTGCCAGCAGCGGCGGGCCGCAAGAGACCCAGTACTTC	CASSGGPQETQYF
-	-	TRBV5-1	TRBJ2-1	TGCGCCAGCACCACTAGCATCTCCTACAATGAGCAGTTCTTC	CASTTSISYNEQFF
-	-	TRBV2	TRBJ1-6	TGTGCCAGCAGTGACACGGGTTATAATTCACCCCTCCACTTT	CASSDTGYNSPLHF
-	few	TRBV29-1	TRBJ1-1	TGCAGCGTTGTATTAGGGTGGGTGTTAGATTTTGGGGCTTTCTTT	CSVVLGWVLDFGAFF
TRBD2	-	TRBV7-2	TRBJ2-1	TGTGCCAGCAGCTTTAGCGGGGAGGGTCTGTTGAATGAGCAGTTCTTC	CASSFSGEGLLNEQFF
TRBD1	few	TRBV19	TRBJ2-2	TGTGCCGTTCAGACAGGGGGAAGCGGGGAGCTGTTTTTT	CAVQTGGSGELFF
TRBD1	-	TRBV9	TRBJ2-5	TGTGCCAGCAGCGTAGCGGGGACAGCTAGTCAAGAGACCCAGTACTTC	CASSVAGTASQETQYF
-	-	TRBV2	TRBJ1-2	TGTGCCAGCAGTGAAGCAACGGACTATGGCTACACCTTC	CASSEATDYGYTF
-	few	TRBV7-9	TRBJ1-2	TGTGCCAGCAGCCCCCACGGAGACTATGGCTACACCTTC	CASSPHGDYGYTF
TRBD1	-	TRBV15	TRBJ1-2	TGTGCCACCAGCGGCAGGGACAGCGTCCACTATGGCTACACCTTC	CATSGRDSVHYGYTF
TRBD1	few	TRBV2	TRBJ2-1	TGTGCCAGCGGGCAGGGGGTGCGAAGCTACAATGAGCAGTTCTTC	CASGQGVRSYNEQFF
TRBD1	-	TRBV7-9	TRBJ1-6	TGTGCCAGCAGCCCTGGGACAGGGGGTATCGATTCACCCCTCCACTTT	CASSPGTGGIDSPLHF
-	-	TRBV30	TRBJ1-2	TGTGCCTGGAGTGCTGTGACAGTCAACTATGGCTACACCTTC	CAWSAVTVNYGYTF
TRBD2	-	TRBV30	TRBJ2-7	TGTGCCTGGAGTGGGGGGGGGACCCCCTACGAGCAGTACTTC	CAWSGGGTPYEQYF
-	few	TRBV15	TRBJ1-2	TGTGCCACCAGCAGAGAAGGGGACGGAACTAACTATGGCTACACCTTC	CATSREGDGTNYGYTF
TRBD1	-	TRBV5-6	TRBJ2-7	TGTGCCAGCAGCGGCGACAGGGTCCACGAGCAGTACTTC	CASSGDRVHEQYF
TRBD1	-	TRBV9	TRBJ2-1	TGTGCCAGCAGCCAGGGGGTTTGGGTCAATGAGCAGTTCTTC	CASSQGVWVNEQFF
TRBD2	-	TRBV6-1	TRBJ2-3	TGTGCCAGCAGTGAACTCTCTAGCGGGGAGGGAGATACGCAGTATTTT	CASSELSSGEGDTQYF